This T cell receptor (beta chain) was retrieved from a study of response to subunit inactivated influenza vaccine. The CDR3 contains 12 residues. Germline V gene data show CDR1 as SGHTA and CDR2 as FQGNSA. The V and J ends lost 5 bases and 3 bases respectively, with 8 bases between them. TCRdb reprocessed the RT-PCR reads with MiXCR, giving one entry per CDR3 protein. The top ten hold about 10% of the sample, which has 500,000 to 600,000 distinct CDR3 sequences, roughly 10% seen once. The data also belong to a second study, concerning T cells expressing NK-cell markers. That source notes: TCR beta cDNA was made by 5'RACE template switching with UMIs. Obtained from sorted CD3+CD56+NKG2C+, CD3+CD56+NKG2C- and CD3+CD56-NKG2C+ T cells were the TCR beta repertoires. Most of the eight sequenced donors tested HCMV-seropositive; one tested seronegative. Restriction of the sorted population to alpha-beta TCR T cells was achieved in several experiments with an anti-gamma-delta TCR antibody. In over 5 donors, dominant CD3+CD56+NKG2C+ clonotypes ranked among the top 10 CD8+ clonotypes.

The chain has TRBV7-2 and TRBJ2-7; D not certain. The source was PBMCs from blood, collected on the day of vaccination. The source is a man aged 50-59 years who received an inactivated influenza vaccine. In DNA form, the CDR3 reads TGTGCCAGCAGCCCATGGGGCTACGAGCAGTACTTC. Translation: CASSPWGYEQYF.